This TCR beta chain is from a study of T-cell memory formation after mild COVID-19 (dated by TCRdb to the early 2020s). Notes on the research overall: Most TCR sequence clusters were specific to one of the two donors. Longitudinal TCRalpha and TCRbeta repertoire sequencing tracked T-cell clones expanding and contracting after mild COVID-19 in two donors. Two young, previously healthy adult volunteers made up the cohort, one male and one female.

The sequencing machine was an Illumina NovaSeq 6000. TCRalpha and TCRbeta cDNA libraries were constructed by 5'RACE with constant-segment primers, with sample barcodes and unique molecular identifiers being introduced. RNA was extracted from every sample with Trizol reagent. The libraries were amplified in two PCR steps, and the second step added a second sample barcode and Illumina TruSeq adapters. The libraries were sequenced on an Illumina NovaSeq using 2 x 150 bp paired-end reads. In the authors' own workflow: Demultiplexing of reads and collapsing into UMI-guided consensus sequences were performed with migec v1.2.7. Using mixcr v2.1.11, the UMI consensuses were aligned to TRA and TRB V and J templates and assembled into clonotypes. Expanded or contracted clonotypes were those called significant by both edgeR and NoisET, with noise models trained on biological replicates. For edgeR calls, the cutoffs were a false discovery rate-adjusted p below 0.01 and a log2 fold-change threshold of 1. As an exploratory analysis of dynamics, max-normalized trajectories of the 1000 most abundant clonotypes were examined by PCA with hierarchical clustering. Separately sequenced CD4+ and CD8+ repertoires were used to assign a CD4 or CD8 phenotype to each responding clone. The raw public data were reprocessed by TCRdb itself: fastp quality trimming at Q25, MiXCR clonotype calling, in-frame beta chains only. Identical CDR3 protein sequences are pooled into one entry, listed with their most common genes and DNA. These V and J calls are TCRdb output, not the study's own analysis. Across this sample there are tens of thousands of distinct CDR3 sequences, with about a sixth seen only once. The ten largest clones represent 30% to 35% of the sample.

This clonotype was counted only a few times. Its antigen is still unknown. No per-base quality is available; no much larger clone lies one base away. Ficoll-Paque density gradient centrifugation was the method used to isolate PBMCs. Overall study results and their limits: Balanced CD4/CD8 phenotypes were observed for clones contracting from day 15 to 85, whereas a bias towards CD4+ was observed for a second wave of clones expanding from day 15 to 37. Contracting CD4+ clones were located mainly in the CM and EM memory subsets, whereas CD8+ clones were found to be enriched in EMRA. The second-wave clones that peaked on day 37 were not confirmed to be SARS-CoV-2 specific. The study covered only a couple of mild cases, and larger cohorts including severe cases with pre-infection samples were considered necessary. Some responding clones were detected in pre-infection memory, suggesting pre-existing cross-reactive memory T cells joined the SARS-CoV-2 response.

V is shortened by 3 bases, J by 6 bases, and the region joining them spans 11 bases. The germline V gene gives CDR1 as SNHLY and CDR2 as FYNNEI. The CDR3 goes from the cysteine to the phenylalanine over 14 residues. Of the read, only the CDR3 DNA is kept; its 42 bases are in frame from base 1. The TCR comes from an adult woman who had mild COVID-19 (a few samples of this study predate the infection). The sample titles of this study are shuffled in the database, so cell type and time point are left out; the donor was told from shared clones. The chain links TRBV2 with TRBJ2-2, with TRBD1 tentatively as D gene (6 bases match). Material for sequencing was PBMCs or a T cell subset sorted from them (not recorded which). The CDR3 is CASSDRGKPGELFF. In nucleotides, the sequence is TGTGCCAGCAGTGACAGGGGAAAACCCGGGGAGCTGTTTTTT.